This is a list of T cell receptor beta chains from one sample in a study of beta chain features in type 1 diabetes. The assay was immunoSEQ multiplex PCR, and TCRdb's table has in-frame clones only and misses some. The sample contains a few hundred thousand clones, 9.6% of which appear only once. The specimen was central memory CD4+ T cells from blood. Receptors were obtained from a man between 25 and 39 years old with type 1 diabetes. CDR3s include the opening cysteine and the closing phenylalanine or tryptophan. Fields, in order: D gene, J gene, V gene, clone size, CDR3 protein, CDR3 DNA. The D gene is left open where the match is weak. The listing skips clone size in some rows; elsewhere it reads once, few, many or a size class.

>.|TRBJ2-1|TRBV7-2|many
CASSLAGEQFF
TGTGCCAGCAGCTTAGCGGGTGAGCAGTTCTTC
>TRBD1|TRBJ2-3|TRBV28|many
CASSLLAGGITDTQYF
TGTGCCAGCAGTTTATTGGCAGGGGGCATCACAGATACGCAGTATTTT
>TRBD2|TRBJ2-7|TRBV27|.
CASKGLAGESSYEQYF
TGTGCCAGCAAGGGACTAGCGGGAGAGAGCTCCTACGAGCAGTACTTC
>.|TRBJ1-2|TRBV6-5|few
CASQRGLGASYGYTF
TGTGCCAGTCAGCGGGGACTGGGGGCCAGCTATGGCTACACCTTC
>TRBD1|TRBJ1-5|TRBV9|few
CASSATGTNQPQHF
TGTGCCAGCAGCGCGACAGGGACCAATCAGCCCCAGCATTTT
>TRBD2|TRBJ2-1|TRBV5-1|.
CASSLLAGVNNEQFF
TGCGCCAGCAGCCTACTAGCGGGAGTCAACAATGAGCAGTTCTTC
>TRBD1|TRBJ1-2|TRBV28|.
CASSLGTGEGRNYGYTF
TGTGCCAGCAGTCTCGGGACAGGGGAGGGTCGAAACTATGGCTACACCTTC
>.|TRBJ2-7|TRBV5-1|many
CASSLGGEVGEQYF
TGCGCCAGCAGCTTGGGAGGGGAGGTAGGCGAGCAGTACTTC
>TRBD2|TRBJ2-1|TRBV5-1|few
CASSWGTSGVYNEQFF
TGCGCCAGCAGCTGGGGGACTAGCGGGGTATACAATGAGCAGTTCTTC
>TRBD1|TRBJ2-2|TRBV7-7|few
CASSSPTGIDTGELFF
TGTGCTAGCAGCTCACCGACAGGGATCGACACCGGGGAGCTGTTTTTT
>.|TRBJ2-3|TRBV29-1|few
CSAARIDTQYF
TGCAGCGCTGCAAGGATCGATACGCAGTATTTT
>.|TRBJ2-6|TRBV7-2|.
CASSLSTSGANVLTF
TGTGCCAGCAGCTTAAGTACCTCTGGGGCCAACGTCCTGACTTTC
>.|TRBJ2-3|TRBV29-1|few
CSVAVGGSTDTQYF
TGCAGCGTCGCCGTAGGGGGGAGCACAGATACGCAGTATTTT
>.|TRBJ1-1|TRBV7-9|few
CASSSRGGAEAFF
TGTGCCAGCAGCTCCCGGGGGGGAGCTGAAGCTTTCTTT
>TRBD2|TRBJ2-7|TRBV10-3|few
CASGRDQAYEQYF
TGTGCCTCGGGGAGGGACCAGGCCTACGAGCAGTACTTC
>.|TRBJ2-2|TRBV27|many
CASSGWGDGELFF
TGTGCCAGCAGTGGGTGGGGTGACGGGGAGCTGTTTTTT
>.|TRBJ1-1|TRBV12-5|few
CASGLSSVNTEAFF
TGTGCTAGTGGTTTGAGCAGCGTGAACACTGAAGCTTTCTTT
>.|TRBJ1-3|TRBV6-1|.
CASMPGHSSGNTIYF
TGTGCCAGCATGCCAGGCCATTCCTCTGGAAACACCATATATTTT
>.|TRBJ2-7|TRBV5-1|few
CASSSGGGSYEQYF
TGCGCCAGCAGCTCTGGAGGGGGTTCCTACGAGCAGTACTTC
>TRBD1|TRBJ1-3|TRBV5-5|few
CASSTRTTGGSGNTIYF
TGTGCCAGCAGCACCCGGACGACAGGGGGCTCTGGAAACACCATATATTTT
>.|TRBJ2-2|TRBV9|once
CASSQSRWTGELFF
TGTGCCAGCAGCCAATCCCGGTGGACCGGGGAGCTGTTTTTT
>.|TRBJ1-2|TRBV20-1|.
CSARLPYGYTF
TGCAGTGCTAGGTTACCCTATGGCTACACCTTC
>.|TRBJ2-7|TRBV27|few
CAISESAGPYEQYF
TGTGCCATCAGTGAGTCGGCCGGACCCTACGAGCAGTACTTC
>.|TRBJ2-3|TRBV30|many
CAWSPGAPTDTQYF
TGTGCCTGGAGCCCAGGGGCTCCCACAGATACGCAGTATTTT
>TRBD1|TRBJ1-2|TRBV5-6|.
CASSQFRQGTNYGYTF
TGTGCCAGCAGCCAATTTAGACAGGGGACAAACTATGGCTACACCTTC
>.|TRBJ2-2|TRBV4-2|.
CASSQDRRANTGELFF
TGTGCCAGCAGCCAAGATAGAAGAGCGAACACCGGGGAGCTGTTTTTT
>.|TRBJ1-5|TRBV6-5|.
CASSYSGGNQPQHF
TGTGCCAGCAGTTACTCAGGTGGGAATCAGCCCCAGCATTTT
>TRBD2|TRBJ2-5|TRBV7-9|.
CASSYGGSGRDQETQYF
TGTGCCAGCAGCTACGGGGGAAGCGGGAGGGACCAAGAGACCCAGTACTTC
>TRBD1|TRBJ2-1|TRBV5-1|few
CASSQGQGNFNEQFF
TGCGCCAGCAGCCAGGGACAGGGGAATTTCAATGAGCAGTTCTTC
>.|TRBJ2-7|TRBV5-1|few
CASSLGAGGVGYEQYF
TGCGCCAGCAGCTTGGGGGCCGGGGGAGTCGGCTACGAGCAGTACTTC
>.|TRBJ1-1|TRBV5-8|.
CASSLLQGYTEAFF
TGTGCCAGCAGCTTGTTGCAGGGTTATACTGAAGCTTTCTTT
>.|TRBJ2-2|TRBV6-5|.
CASRGDKTTGELFF
TGTGCCAGCAGGGGGGACAAGACCACCGGGGAGCTGTTTTTT
>TRBD1|TRBJ2-7|TRBV6-1|few
CASSWGQGSYEQYF
TGTGCCAGCAGTTGGGGACAGGGTTCCTACGAGCAGTACTTC
>TRBD2|TRBJ2-7|TRBV28|.
CASSDVLAGGSYEQYF
TGTGCCAGCAGCGATGTACTAGCGGGAGGGTCCTACGAGCAGTACTTC
>.|TRBJ2-5|TRBV6-6|.
CASSTSSYETQYF
TGTGCCAGCAGTACCTCTAGCTACGAGACCCAGTACTTC
>.|TRBJ2-2|TRBV11-3|few
CASSSSGTNTGELFF
TGTGCCAGCAGCTCGTCAGGGACGAACACCGGGGAGCTGTTTTTT
>.|TRBJ1-3|TRBV28|.
CASSPRDTSRLGGNTIYF
TGTGCCAGCAGCCCCCGGGACACATCCAGGCTCGGTGGAAACACCATATATTTT
>.|TRBJ1-3|TRBV7-2|.
CASSYTTLSGNTIYF
TGTGCCAGCAGCTACACTACCCTCTCTGGAAACACCATATATTTT
>TRBD1|TRBJ2-2|TRBV18|.
CASSPATGFTGELFF
TGTGCCAGCTCACCGGCGACAGGGTTCACCGGGGAGCTGTTTTTT
>.|TRBJ2-7|TRBV6-1|.
CASSPGLSYEQYF
TGTGCCAGCAGTCCGGGGCTTTCCTACGAGCAGTACTTC